The following is a T cell receptor beta chain sequence with its context. Its cognate antigen is unknown. The data were taken from a study of CD8+ T cells in alopecia areata. In the study overall: The study gave treated patients oral tofacitinib at 5 to 10 mg twice daily. Treated patients' severity was scored by percentage of affected scalp area.

General observations from the study: The study found TCR sharing across patients less clear than in mice, possibly for HLA reasons. For patients receiving tofacitinib, scalp clonality and expanded CD8+ clones among the top 100 significantly decreased.

CDR3 length: 16 residues. J lost 1 base, V lost 3 bases, and 7 bases had no gene match. In germline, CDR1 is MDHEN, CDR2 SYDVKM. Treatment indicated: oral pan-JAK inhibitor, 5-10 mg twice daily. Extraction and reverse transcription of RNA yielded cDNA as the sequencing template. Repertoires were generated with immunoSEQ multiplex PCR, while TCRdb's copy carries only in-frame clones and drops some. Of under 150,000 clones in the sample, 56% were seen once. Specimen: CD4+ T cells sorted from blood, collected at week 24, from a patient treated with tofacitinib. This TCR came from a human donor with alopecia areata. The chain joins TRBV28 to TRBJ2-7; 9 bases map to TRBD1. The CDR3 here is CASSFTGGTGSYEQYF. CDR3 DNA sequence: TGTGCCAGCAGTTTTACAGGGGGCACTGGGTCCTACGAGCAGTACTTC.